A single sample is the source of the 25 T cell receptor beta chains below, sequenced in a study of T cells in Graves' hyperthyroidism and ophthalmopathy. Amplified TCR beta CDR3 regions came from RNA transcripts. With the HTBI primer set, the TCR CDR3 went through a first round of RT-PCR. A single record per CDR3 protein comes from TCRdb applying MiXCR to the multiplex PCR reads. Of about 560,000 distinct CDR3 sequences in the sample, approximately 14% were seen once. The sequenced material came from blood. Receptor source: a woman aged 25-40 years with Graves' hyperthyroidism.

This clonotype was counted between two and nine times. The rearrangement uses TRBV6-6 and TRBJ1-5; no clear D. The V gene lost 2 bases and the J gene lost 7 bases, with 12 bases spanning the gap. The CDR3 length is 14 residues. Per the germline V gene, CDR1 is MNHNY and CDR2 is SVGAGI (reference sequence). Here the CDR3 DNA reads TGTGCCAGCAGTTACGAACAGAGCACACAGCCCCAGCATTTT. Encoded protein: CASSYEQSTQPQHF.

This clonotype has a count of ten or more. The chain couples TRBV5-5 to TRBJ2-3; D is perhaps TRBD1 (6 bases). Germline loops: CDR1 SGHKS, CDR2 YYEKEE (reference sequence). Trimming removed 5 bases from V and 5 bases from J, with 12 bases in between. The CDR3 consists of 13 residues. The CDR3 DNA reads as TGTGCCAGCAGGAAACAGGGTGTAGATACGCAGTATTTT. Translation: CASRKQGVDTQYF. Variable domain in full (rest from reference TRBV5-5 and TRBJ2-3): DAGVTQSPTHLIKTRGQQVTLRCSPISGHKSVSWYQQVLGQGPQFIFQYYEKEERGRGNFPDRFSARQFPNYSSELNVNALLLGDSALYLCASRKQGVDTQYFGPGTRLTVL.

The chain has TRBV6-1 and TRBJ2-1, with TRBD2 matching 7 bases. The CDR3 loop spans 15 amino acids. CDR1 and CDR2 from the germline V gene are MNHNS and SASEGT. The junction had 10 bases not matched to a gene; V was cut back by 8 bases and J by 3 bases. The CDR3 here is CASDPLAADYNEQFF. CDR3 nucleotide sequence: TGTGCCAGCGATCCCCTAGCGGCCGACTACAATGAGCAGTTCTTC.

A single count supports this clonotype. The DNA of the CDR3 is TGTGCCAGCAGTTCCCCGGGACTAGCGGCCTCCGAGCAGTACTTC. Translation: CASSSPGLAASEQYF. The chain joins TRBV7-2 to TRBJ2-7; 11 bases match TRBD2. V gave up 6 bases and J gave up 6 bases; unmatched junction bases: 10. Germline V gives CDR1 SGHTA, CDR2 FQGNSA. This CDR3 is 15 amino acids long.

This clonotype has a handful of counts. The chain has TRBV4-1 and TRBJ2-5, with no clear D. The V and J ends lost 1 base and 3 bases respectively, with 12 bases between them. There are 15 residues in the CDR3. The germline gives CDR1 MGHRA, CDR2 YSYEKL. CDR3 nucleotides: TGCGCCAGCAGCCAAGTCGTACGGCGGAAAGAGACCCAGTACTTC. As protein: CASSQVVRRKETQYF.

The gene calls are TRBV7-8 and TRBJ2-7; 10 positions agree with TRBD2. Germline V CDR1 and CDR2: SGHVS, FQNEAQ. V was pared by 5 bases and J by 6 bases, with 7 bases of the junction left unmatched. The length of the CDR3 is 14 residues. The CDR3 sequence is CASSPTSGFLEQYF. DNA for the CDR3: TGTGCCAGCAGCCCGACTAGCGGGTTCCTCGAGCAGTACTTC.

V usage is TRBV10-3 and J usage is TRBJ2-3; TRBD2 might be the D (6 bases). CDR3 size: 16 residues. V shed 2 bases and J shed 6 bases, with 18 bases lying between them. Germline V gene lookup returns CDR1 ENHRY and CDR2 SYGVKD. CDR3: CAISELGDALADTQYF. CDR3 sequence (DNA): TGTGCCATCAGTGAGCTAGGGGACGCGCTAGCGGATACGCAGTATTTT.

This clonotype has more than one count but fewer than ten. For the CDR3, the DNA is TGCAGCCTCGAAGAGACCCAGTACTTC. It yields the protein CSLEETQYF. The genes are TRBV29-1 and TRBJ2-5; D is unresolved. Trimming shortened V by 8 bases and J by 3 bases, and 4 bases separated the two germline ends. Germline V gives CDR1 SQVTM, CDR2 ANQGSEA. The CDR3 is 9 amino acids.

This clonotype was observed a handful of times. The rearrangement joins TRBV2 to TRBJ2-3, with 14 bases matching TRBD2. This CDR3 is 18 amino acids long. The germline CDR1 and CDR2 sequences are SNHLY and FYNNEI. V dropped 8 bases and J dropped 1; count of bases not matched to a gene: 11. CDR3 sequence: CASATSGRAFGGTDTQYF. CDR3 DNA sequence: TGTGCCAGCGCGACTAGCGGGAGGGCCTTTGGTGGCACAGATACGCAGTATTTT.

This chain connects TRBV6-1 to TRBJ1-2; unclear D gene. CDR3 length: 12 amino acids. CDR1 MNHNS and CDR2 SASEGT come from the germline V gene. V lost 7 bases to trimming and J lost 0 bases, with 6 bases between them. The CDR3 DNA sequence: TGTGCCAGCAAACAACCTAACTATGGCTACACCTTC. As protein: CASKQPNYGYTF.

This clonotype was recorded at least ten times. The chain recombines TRBV7-2 with TRBJ2-1; possible D gene TRBD2, 5 bases. Germline V gene sequence: CDR1 SGHTA, CDR2 FQGNSA. This CDR3 comprises 11 residues. Trimming pared 2 bases from V and 9 bases from J, leaving 5 bases between. CDR3 protein: CASSLTSEQFF. CDR3 sequence (DNA): TGTGCCAGCAGCTTAACTAGTGAGCAGTTCTTC.

This clonotype was recorded a few times. This chain joins TRBV7-2 and TRBJ2-3; 13 nucleotides match TRBD2. Looked up from germline, CDR1 is SGHTA and CDR2 is FQGNSA. Trimming cost V 6 bases and J 4 bases; bases outside gene matches: 4. This CDR3 is 15 amino acids long. In DNA form, the CDR3 reads TGTGCCAGCAGGAGGACTAGCGGGAGCCCAGATACGCAGTATTTT. Translated, it gives CASRRTSGSPDTQYF. The variable domain in full, with the rest retrieved from reference TRBV7-2 and TRBJ2-3, is GAGVSQSPSNKVTEKGKDVELRCDPISGHTALYWYRQSLGQGLEFLIYFQGNSAPDKSGLPSDRFSAERTGGSVSTLTIQRTQQEDSAVYLCASRRTSGSPDTQYFGPGTRLTVL.

This sequence joins TRBV6-5 and TRBJ2-1; a possible D gene is TRBD2 (5 bases). CDR3 length: 12 residues. Germline V gene data show CDR1 as MNHEY and CDR2 as SVGAGI. Deletions cut 2 bases from V and 8 bases from J, with 7 bases between. The CDR3 sequence: CASSYAGYEQFF. For the CDR3, the DNA is TGTGCCAGCAGTTACGCGGGCTATGAGCAGTTCTTC.

This clonotype has a count of ten or more. J is TRBJ1-4 and V is TRBV4-1, with D hard to call. Between the trimmed V and J ends, which lost 1 base and 5 bases, there was a span of 11 bases. There are 15 residues in the CDR3. The germline CDR1 and CDR2 sequences are MGHRA and YSYEKL. The DNA for the CDR3 is TGCGCCAGCAGCCAAGTAGGGAGTAGGAATGAAAAACTGTTTTTT. Amino acid sequence: CASSQVGSRNEKLFF.

This clonotype was counted a few times. Being one base from a much bigger clone, this may be a read error. The chain uses TRBV12-3 or TRBV12-4 and TRBJ1-2; possibly TRBD1 for D (5 bases). The V end was cut by 5 bases, the J end by 4 bases, with 14 bases between. The CDR3 contains 14 residues. The CDR3 spells CASSLRGGGYGYTF. In DNA form, the CDR3 reads TGTGCCAGCAGTCTACGGGGGGGAGGCTATGGCTACACCTTC.

This clonotype appeared many times. The chain has TRBV27 and TRBJ1-1; unclear D gene. The CDR3 totals 11 residues. V was pared by 4 bases and J by 7 bases, with 7 bases between. Germline V gene lookup returns CDR1 MNHEY and CDR2 SMNVEV (reference sequence). CDR3: CASSSAVEAFF. The CDR3 DNA reads TGTGCCAGCAGTTCGGCGGTTGAAGCTTTCTTT.

There are many counts of this clonotype. V and J are TRBV11-2 and TRBJ2-1; the match to TRBD2 covers 7 bases. The CDR3 is 16 amino acids. The germline V gene has CDR1 SGHAT and CDR2 FQNNGV. V trimming: 1 base; J trimming: 1 base; junction bases outside the gene matches: 4. The CDR3 DNA follows: TGTGCCAGCAGCTTAGTATGGGGGGGGTCCTACAATGAGCAGTTCTTC. It translates to CASSLVWGGSYNEQFF.

This clonotype was detected a few times. This chain uses TRBV19 with TRBJ2-5, with D uncertain. The V end lost 4 bases, the J end lost 2 bases, and 8 bases lay between the germline ends. The V gene's germline CDR1 is LNHDA and CDR2 SQIVND (reference sequence). The CDR3 has 13 amino acids. The CDR3 DNA is TGTGCCAGTAGTAAGGGTAGACAAGAGACCCAGTACTTC. Translating it yields CASSKGRQETQYF.

The sample holds one count of this clonotype. The chain employs TRBV7-2 and TRBJ2-7; TRBD2 aligns across 12 bases. Germline-derived CDR1 and CDR2 are SGHTA and FQGNSA. The CDR3 has 15 amino acids. V lost 6 bases and J lost 5; bases outside the gene matches: 8. The CDR3 is CASRLTSGRTHEQYF. CDR3 bases: TGTGCCAGCAGACTTACTAGCGGGAGGACTCACGAGCAGTACTTC.

The V gene is TRBV4-1, the J gene TRBJ2-5, with 15 bases aligning to TRBD2. The CDR3 extends over 18 amino acids. V lost 5 bases and J lost 4; bases outside the gene matches: 11. CDR1 is MGHRA and CDR2 is YSYEKL in the germline V gene. Here the CDR3 DNA reads TGCGCCAGCAGCGAACTCAACCTGGGACTAGCGGGAGGAGAGACCCAGTACTTC. Encoded protein: CASSELNLGLAGGETQYF.

In its sample, this clonotype was seen many times. J is TRBJ2-3 and V is TRBV12-3 or TRBV12-4; D possibly corresponds to TRBD2 (6 bases). Between the trimmed V and J ends, which lost 8 bases and 3 bases, there was a span of 18 bases. CDR3 length: 15 amino acids. CDR3 sequence reads: CASDTPSEITDTQYF. CDR3 nucleotides: TGTGCCAGCGATACCCCTAGCGAGATAACAGATACGCAGTATTTT.

This clonotype was observed a handful of times. This chain joins TRBV28 and TRBJ1-5, with D unclear. The CDR3 loop spans 14 amino acids. Germline CDR1 reads MDHEN; CDR2 reads SYDVKM. Trimming removed 2 bases at V and 6 bases at J, with 11 bases between. The CDR3 nucleotides are TGTGCCAGCAGTTTAGTTATTACGGGTCAGCCCCAGCATTTT. The encoded protein is CASSLVITGQPQHF.

This clonotype appeared many times. The rearrangement uses TRBV20-1 and TRBJ2-2; a weak D match, TRBD2 (5 bases). The CDR3 sequence is 16 residues long. V was clipped by 0 bases and J by 6 bases, with 17 bases between them. Germline CDR1 and CDR2: DFQATT and SNEGSKA (reference sequence). CDR3 in DNA: TGCAGTGCTAGAGATCTCGAGCGCCTCGGGGCCGGGGAGCTGTTTTTT. Its protein is CSARDLERLGAGELFF.

This clonotype was counted ten times or more. The chain recombines TRBV20-1 with TRBJ2-7, with a tentative D call TRBD2 (6 bases). CDR1 is DFQATT, CDR2 SNEGSKA, per germline (reference sequence). The V and J ends lost 3 bases and 7 bases respectively, with 19 bases between them. This CDR3 has 14 residues. The CDR3 DNA is TGCAGTGCTAGTCTCGGGAGACTCCCTAGTGAGCAGTACTTC. Amino acids: CSASLGRLPSEQYF.

This clonotype occurred many times. V gene TRBV28 combines with J gene TRBJ2-1; 10 bases match TRBD1. The germline V gene encodes CDR1 MDHEN and CDR2 SYDVKM. The junction had 5 bases not matched to a gene; V was cut back by 6 bases and J by 6 bases. The CDR3 sequence is 14 residues long. The CDR3 sequence: CASRTGTGANEQFF. The CDR3 DNA is TGTGCCAGCAGGACCGGGACAGGGGCCAATGAGCAGTTCTTC.